The next 23 T cell receptor beta chains were all read from a single sample in a study of regulatory T cells in long-lasting Graves disease. For TCR beta, libraries came from iRepertoire HTBI primers and Arm-PCR of CDR3 regions. TCRdb re-analysed the multiplex PCR reads in MiXCR, keeping a single row per CDR3 protein. The sample contains roughly 350,000 distinct CDR3 sequences, 15% to 20% of which appear only once. Specified time point: newly diagnosed GD, antithyroid drugs for less than 3 months. The TCR library was made from RNA extracted from PBMCs. The sample also formed part of further work on T cells in Graves' hyperthyroidism and ophthalmopathy.

The input for sequencing was peripheral blood mononuclear cells (PBMCs), taken at new diagnosis, from a patient treated with antithyroid drugs. The origin of the receptors is a woman younger than 30 with Graves disease.

The sample holds many counts of this clonotype. The CDR3 nucleotides read TGTGCCAGCAGAACACTCAAGGGGGGCGGTGAGCAGTTCTTC. Translation gives CASRTLKGGGEQFF. This sequence joins TRBV28 and TRBJ2-1; D tentatively fits TRBD1 or TRBD2 (6 bases each). V was clipped by 6 bases and J by 9 bases, with 18 bases between them. This CDR3 comprises 14 residues. CDR1 is MDHEN and CDR2 is SYDVKM in the germline V gene.

Worth noting for this clonotype: A much bigger clone sits one base away, suggesting this may be a read error. This chain links TRBV5-1 with TRBJ1-2; D is unclear. CDR3 length: 15 residues. Germline V CDR1 and CDR2: SGHRS, YFSETQ. The CDR3, as DNA: TGCGCCAGCGGCTTGGATCCGACTAGAGGATATGGCTACACCTTC. Translating gives CASGLDPTRGYGYTF.

This clonotype has only a few counts. The chain has TRBV5-1 and TRBJ2-7; tentatively, D is TRBD2 (5 bases). CDR3 length equals 14 residues. The V end lost 6 bases, the J end lost 4 bases, and 17 bases lay between the germline ends. CDR1 is SGHRS and CDR2 is YFSETQ in the germline V gene. The CDR3 region is CASTPRGGKYEQYF. DNA of the CDR3: TGCGCCAGCACCCCCCGAGGAGGAAAATACGAGCAGTACTTC.

This clonotype was seen a few times. The chain is built from TRBV15 and TRBJ1-6, with a weak D call TRBD1 (5 bases). Trimming removed 1 base from V and 6 bases from J, with 22 bases in between. CDR1 is LNHNV, CDR2 YYDKDF, per germline (reference sequence). CDR3 length: 19 amino acids. Here the CDR3 reads CATSRVGPEPFGGNSPLHF. The CDR3 DNA follows: TGTGCCACCAGCAGAGTGGGACCCGAACCCTTCGGTGGTAATTCACCCCTCCACTTT. The full variable domain, with the rest looked up from reference TRBV15 and TRBJ1-6, is DAMVIQNPRYQVTQFGKPVTLSCSQTLNHNVMYWYQQKSSQAPKLLFHYYDKDFNNEADTPDNFQSRRPNTSFCFLDIRSPGLGDTAMYLCATSRVGPEPFGGNSPLHFGNGTRLTVT.

This clonotype was recorded at least ten times. The chain recombines TRBV28 with TRBJ2-2; D gene uncertain. With 0 bases removed from V and 2 bases from J, the gap between germline ends came to 7 bases. Germline CDR1 is MDHEN and CDR2 is SYDVKM. The CDR3 spans 15 residues. The CDR3 DNA reads as TGTGCCAGCAGTTTATGGGGCGGAAACACCGGGGAGCTGTTTTTT. This gives the protein CASSLWGGNTGELFF.

J is TRBJ2-5 and V is TRBV29-1; 8 bases are a match to TRBD2. Losses at the gene ends were 2 bases for V and 4 bases for J; bases not matched to a gene: 9. Germline CDR1 reads SQVTM; CDR2 reads ANQGSEA. The CDR3 sequence is 15 residues long. In DNA, the CDR3 is TGCAGCGTTGAAAAAGGAGGACTAGCCGGAGAGACCCAGTACTTC. Encoded protein: CSVEKGGLAGETQYF.

This clonotype has ten or more counts. The chain combines TRBV7-9 with TRBJ1-2, with D unresolved. Germline CDR1 is SEHNR and CDR2 is FQNEAQ (reference sequence). V shed 5 bases and J shed 6 bases, with 19 bases lying between them. The CDR3 runs to 15 residues. CDR3 coding DNA: TGTGCCAGCAGCCCTGGGGTCTCAGGTTGGGATGGCTACACCTTC. Its translation: CASSPGVSGWDGYTF.

This clonotype was observed at least ten times. V and J are TRBV28 and TRBJ2-2; D possibly corresponds to TRBD1 (6 bases). With 10 bases removed from V and 0 bases from J, the gap between germline ends came to 15 bases. From germline, CDR1 is MDHEN and CDR2 SYDVKM. The CDR3 has 15 residues. CDR3 bases: TGTGCCACCCCTAAAGGGGGAGCGAACACCGGGGAGCTGTTTTTT. Residues: CATPKGGANTGELFF.

The chain is built from TRBV24-1 and TRBJ1-2, with 9 bases lining up with TRBD1. V trimming: 4 bases; J trimming: 5 bases; junction bases outside the gene matches: 4. The CDR3 is 14 amino acids. CDR1 KGHDR and CDR2 SFDVKD come from the germline V gene. CDR3 in amino acids: CATSDGQGNYGYTF. Here the CDR3 DNA reads TGTGCCACCAGTGACGGACAGGGGAATTATGGCTACACCTTC.

This clonotype has only a few counts. This rearrangement joins TRBV5-5 to TRBJ1-1; D gene unclear. V was shortened by 5 bases and J by 1 base, with 9 bases between the two germline ends. The CDR3 is 13 amino acids. Germline V gene lookup returns CDR1 SGHKS and CDR2 YYEKEE (reference sequence). The CDR3 reads CASSRSGNTEAFF. DNA for the CDR3: TGTGCCAGCAGTCGATCCGGGAACACTGAAGCTTTCTTT. Full variable domain (missing parts from reference TRBV5-5 and TRBJ1-1): DAGVTQSPTHLIKTRGQQVTLRCSPISGHKSVSWYQQVLGQGPQFIFQYYEKEERGRGNFPDRFSARQFPNYSSELNVNALLLGDSALYLCASSRSGNTEAFFGQGTRLTVV.

In regard to this clonotype: With only one base between it and a far larger clone, this is likely a read error. The chain recombines TRBV20-1 with TRBJ2-7; unclear D gene. The CDR3 runs 13 residues. With 3 bases removed from V and 7 bases from J, the gap between germline ends came to 16 bases. Germline loops: CDR1 DFQATT, CDR2 SNEGSKA (reference sequence). The CDR3 sequence: CSASWAAYNEQYF. The CDR3 bases are TGCAGTGCTAGTTGGGCTGCCTACAATGAGCAGTACTTC.

Comments on this clonotype: One base separates it from a far larger clone, so it is likely a read error. The rearrangement links TRBV11-2 to TRBJ2-1, with TRBD2 matching over 13 bases. The J call may be mistaken, given a closer DNA end match to TRBJ2-5. The germline V gene encodes CDR1 SGHAT and CDR2 FQNNGV. The length of the CDR3 is 17 residues. The CDR3 loop is CASRTSGGWSGLETQYF. The CDR3 coding sequence is TGTGCCAGCCGGACTAGCGGGGGATGGAGTGGTTTGGAGACCCAGTACTTC.

The rearrangement joins TRBV7-8 to TRBJ2-7; D unclear. CDR3 length: 13 amino acids. Germline V CDR1 and CDR2: SGHVS, FQNEAQ. V shed 7 bases and J shed 3 bases, with 13 bases lying between them. The CDR3 DNA reads as TGTGCCAGCATCCCGACGGGCAGCTACGAGCAGTACTTC. It yields the protein CASIPTGSYEQYF.

Regarding this clonotype: A much larger clone lies a single base off, so this may be a read error. The V gene is TRBV18, the J gene TRBJ1-2; 8 nucleotides line up with TRBD1. Germline-derived CDR1 and CDR2 are KGHSH and LQKENI. The CDR3 is 13 residues long. As DNA, the CDR3 is TGTGCCAGCTCACAGGGACAGGACTATGTCTACACCTTC. It codes for CASSQGQDYVYTF.

This clonotype showed up many times. The chain joins TRBV6-1 to TRBJ2-2, with a weak D call TRBD1 (6 bases). CDR3 length equals 15 residues. Trimming removed 6 bases at V and 1 base at J, with 12 bases between. Germline V gives CDR1 MNHNS, CDR2 SASEGT. The CDR3 DNA reads as TGTGCCAGCAGCCACGGGACAAAGAACACCGGGGAGCTGTTTTTT. This encodes CASSHGTKNTGELFF.

In its sample, this clonotype was seen a few times. This rearrangement joins TRBV6-1 to TRBJ2-1; no reliable D call. With 6 bases removed from V and 11 bases from J, the gap between germline ends came to 14 bases. The CDR3 totals 12 residues. Germline values: CDR1 MNHNS, CDR2 SASEGT. CDR3 sequence reads: CASSPGPLKQFF. The CDR3, as DNA: TGTGCCAGCAGCCCCGGGCCCCTAAAGCAGTTCTTC.

The V gene is TRBV29-1, the J gene TRBJ1-5; D gene uncertain. Trimming pared 6 bases from V and 3 bases from J, leaving 9 bases between. Germline CDR1 reads SQVTM; CDR2 reads ANQGSEA. The CDR3 is 12 residues long. The CDR3 region has the DNA TGCAGCGTGGGTGGCACCAATCAGCCCCAGCATTTT. It specifies CSVGGTNQPQHF.

The chain joins TRBV19 to TRBJ1-5; maybe TRBD1 (5 bases). Germline lookup yields CDR1 LNHDA and CDR2 SQIVND (reference sequence). Trimming shortened V by 6 bases and J by 5 bases, and 17 bases separated the two germline ends. The CDR3 has 15 amino acids. DNA of the CDR3: TGTGCCAGTAGGGTTTCTAATTTAGGGGATCAGCCCCAGCATTTT. Its protein product is CASRVSNLGDQPQHF.

The table lists this clonotype with many counts. The chain employs TRBV3-1 and TRBJ1-2; no definite D call. Trimming removed 0 bases from V and 3 bases from J, with 5 bases in between. The CDR3 sequence is 13 residues long. Germline V gives CDR1 LGHDT, CDR2 YNNKEL (reference sequence). The CDR3 region has the DNA TGTGCCAGCAGCCAAGATAGCTACTATGGCTACACCTTC. Protein product: CASSQDSYYGYTF.

Details on this clonotype: A much larger clonotype is one base distant, so this may be a read error. The chain has TRBV28 and TRBJ2-1; D may match TRBD1 or TRBD2 (5 bases each). The J call may be faulty, since TRBJ2-5 better matches the DNA end. CDR1 MDHEN and CDR2 SYDVKM come from the germline V gene. The length of the CDR3 is 13 residues. The CDR3 DNA follows: TGTGCCAGCAGTGGGGGAGTTCAAGGGACCCAGTACTTC. It is translated as CASSGGVQGTQYF.

This clonotype was recorded at least ten times. V gene TRBV3-1 combines with J gene TRBJ1-3; D ambiguous. This CDR3 is built from 15 residues. The germline CDR1 and CDR2 sequences are LGHDT and YNNKEL (reference sequence). With 4 bases removed from V and 0 bases from J, the gap between germline ends came to 10 bases. CDR3 sequence reads: CASSPFSFSGNTIYF. CDR3 coding DNA: TGTGCCAGCAGCCCCTTCTCCTTCTCTGGAAACACCATATATTTT.

This clonotype was counted ten times or more. The chain couples TRBV30 to TRBJ1-3; 7 bases match TRBD1. Trimming took 2 bases from V and 4 from J; bases not matched to a gene: 8. Germline loops: CDR1 GTSNPN, CDR2 SVGIG (reference sequence). The length of the CDR3 is 15 residues. The CDR3, as DNA: TGTGCCTGGAGTAGAGACAGGGCGCTGGGAAACACCATATATTTT. This codes for CAWSRDRALGNTIYF. Full variable domain (rest looked up from reference TRBV30 and TRBJ1-3): SQTIHQWPATLVQPVGSPLSLECTVEGTSNPNLYWYRQAAGRGLQLLFYSVGIGQISSEVPQNLSASRPQDRQFILSSKKLLLSDSGFYLCAWSRDRALGNTIYFGEGSWLTVV.

V and J are TRBV7-9 and TRBJ2-5, with D perhaps TRBD1 or TRBD2 (5 bases each). The CDR3 spans 11 residues. Germline lookup yields CDR1 SEHNR and CDR2 FQNEAQ (reference sequence). V lost 5 bases and J lost 10, with 11 bases in between. The CDR3 bases are TGTGCCAGCAGCCTTAGGGACCGCCAGTACTTC. It encodes CASSLRDRQYF.